This T cell receptor (beta chain) is from a study of T cells in Graves' hyperthyroidism and ophthalmopathy. RNA transcripts yielded amplified TCR beta CDR3 regions. The primer set for the first-round RT-PCR of the TCR CDR3 was HTBI. Each CDR3 protein gets one entry after TCRdb re-called the multiplex PCR reads with MiXCR. The table shows approximately 610,000 distinct CDR3 sequences, with about 14% occurring only once. There are many counts of this clonotype. This TCR derives from a woman between 40 and 50 years old with Graves' ophthalmopathy. The specimen sequenced was blood.

The CDR3 is CAWSDLPVGYGYTF. The DNA for the CDR3 is TGTGCCTGGAGCGACCTTCCCGTAGGCTATGGCTACACCTTC. The chain links TRBV30 to TRBJ1-2, with D hard to call. The CDR3 consists of 14 residues. The V gene lost 3 bases and the J gene lost 4 bases, with 15 bases spanning the gap. Germline loops: CDR1 GTSNPN, CDR2 SVGIG (reference sequence).